This TCR beta chain was sequenced during a study of blood T cells in healthy people across ages. Study results and caveats: Long-lived donors exceeded aged donors in naive CD4+ cells and diversity.

This clonotype was seen more than once but under ten times. Its target is not known. For the second PCR, which ran for roughly 7 to 11 cycles, a sample-barcoded 5' primer and a J-beta primer mix were used. TCRdb reanalysed the 5' RACE reads using MiXCR and keeps one entry per CDR3 protein. Of under 950,000 distinct CDR3 sequences listed, about 20% are singletons. Germline CDR1 reads SGHAT; CDR2 reads FQNNGV. The CDR3 runs 20 residues. Trimming stripped 4 bases from V and 0 bases from J, with 27 bases between. The receptor was isolated from a man aged 65-85 years in good health. The sample taken for sequencing was blood. The chain carries TRBV11-2 and TRBJ1-1; D is ambiguous. This chain's CDR3 is CASSSTGPPVGPSLNTEAFF. The CDR3 nucleotides read TGTGCCAGCAGCTCCACCGGGCCCCCGGTAGGGCCGTCCTTGAACACTGAAGCTTTCTTT.